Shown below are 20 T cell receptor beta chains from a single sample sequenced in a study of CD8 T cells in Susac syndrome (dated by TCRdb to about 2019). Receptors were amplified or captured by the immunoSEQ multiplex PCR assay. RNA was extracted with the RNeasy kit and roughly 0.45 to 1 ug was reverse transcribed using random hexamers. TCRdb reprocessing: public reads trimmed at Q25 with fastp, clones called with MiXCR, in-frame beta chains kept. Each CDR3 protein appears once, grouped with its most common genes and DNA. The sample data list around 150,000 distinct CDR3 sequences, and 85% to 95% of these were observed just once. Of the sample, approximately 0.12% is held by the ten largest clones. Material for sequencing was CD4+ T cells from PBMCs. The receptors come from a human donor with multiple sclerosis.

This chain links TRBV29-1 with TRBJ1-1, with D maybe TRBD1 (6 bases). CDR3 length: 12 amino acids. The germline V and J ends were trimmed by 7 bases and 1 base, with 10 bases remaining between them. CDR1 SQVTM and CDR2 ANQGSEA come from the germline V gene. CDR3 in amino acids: CSGGRGNTEAFF. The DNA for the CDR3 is TGCAGCGGTGGCAGGGGGAACACTGAAGCTTTCTTT. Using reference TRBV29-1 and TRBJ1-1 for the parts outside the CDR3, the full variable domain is SAVISQKPSRDICQRGTSLTIQCQVDSQVTMMFWYRQQPGQSLTLIATANQGSEATYESGFVIDKFPISRPNLTFSTLTVSNMSPEDSSIYLCSGGRGNTEAFFGQGTRLTVV.

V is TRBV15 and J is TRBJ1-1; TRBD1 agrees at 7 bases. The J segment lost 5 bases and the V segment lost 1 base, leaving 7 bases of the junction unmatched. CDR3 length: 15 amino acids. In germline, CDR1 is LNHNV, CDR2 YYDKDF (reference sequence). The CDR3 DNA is TGTGCCACCAGCAGAGGCGGCAGGGGGGGAACTGAAGCTTTCTTT. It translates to CATSRGGRGGTEAFF. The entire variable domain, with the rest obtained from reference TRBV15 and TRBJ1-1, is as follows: DAMVIQNPRYQVTQFGKPVTLSCSQTLNHNVMYWYQQKSSQAPKLLFHYYDKDFNNEADTPDNFQSRRPNTSFCFLDIRSPGLGDTAMYLCATSRGGRGGTEAFFGQGTRLTVV.

The CDR3 is CSAVTGGFEKLFF. Written as DNA, the CDR3 is TGCAGTGCGGTGACAGGGGGGTTTGAAAAACTGTTTTTT. The chain has TRBV20-1 and TRBJ1-4, with TRBD1 identical over 9 bases. The CDR3 loop spans 13 amino acids. Germline CDR1 DFQATT, CDR2 SNEGSKA (reference sequence). Trimming at V came to 6 bases and at J to 7 bases, leaving 6 bases not matched to a gene.

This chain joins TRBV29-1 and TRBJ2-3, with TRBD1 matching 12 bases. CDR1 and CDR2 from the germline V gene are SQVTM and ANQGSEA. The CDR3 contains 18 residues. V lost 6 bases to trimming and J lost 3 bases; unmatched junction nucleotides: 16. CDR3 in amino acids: CSVKGTGGIKQITDTQYF. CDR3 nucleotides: TGCAGCGTCAAGGGGACAGGGGGCATAAAACAGATTACAGATACGCAGTATTTT.

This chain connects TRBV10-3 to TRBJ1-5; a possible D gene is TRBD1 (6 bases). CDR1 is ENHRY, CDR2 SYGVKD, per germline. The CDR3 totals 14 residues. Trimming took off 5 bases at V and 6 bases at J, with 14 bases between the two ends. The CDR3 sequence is CAISPQGGSQPQHF. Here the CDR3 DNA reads TGTGCCATCAGTCCACAGGGCGGGAGTCAGCCCCAGCATTTT.

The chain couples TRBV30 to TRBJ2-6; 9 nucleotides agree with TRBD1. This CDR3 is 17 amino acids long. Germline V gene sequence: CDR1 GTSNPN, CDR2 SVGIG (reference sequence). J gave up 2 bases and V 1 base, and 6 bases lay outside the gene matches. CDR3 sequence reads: CAWSGRDREPGANVLTF. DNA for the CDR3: TGTGCCTGGAGTGGCCGGGACAGGGAGCCTGGGGCCAACGTCCTGACTTTC. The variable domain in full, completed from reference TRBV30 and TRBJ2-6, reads SQTIHQWPATLVQPVGSPLSLECTVEGTSNPNLYWYRQAAGRGLQLLFYSVGIGQISSEVPQNLSASRPQDRQFILSSKKLLLSDSGFYLCAWSGRDREPGANVLTFGAGSRLTVL.

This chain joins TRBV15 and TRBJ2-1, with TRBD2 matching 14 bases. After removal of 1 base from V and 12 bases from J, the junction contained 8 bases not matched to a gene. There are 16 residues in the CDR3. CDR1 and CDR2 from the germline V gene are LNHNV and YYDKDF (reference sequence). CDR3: CATSRAGLAGEGPQFF. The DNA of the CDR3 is TGTGCCACCAGCAGAGCGGGACTAGCGGGAGAGGGGCCGCAGTTCTTC.

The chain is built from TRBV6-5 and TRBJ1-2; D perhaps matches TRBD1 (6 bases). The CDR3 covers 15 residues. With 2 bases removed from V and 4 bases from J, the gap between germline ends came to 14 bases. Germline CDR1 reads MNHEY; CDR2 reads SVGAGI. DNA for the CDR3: TGTGCCAGCAGTTACGGGGGACAAAGGGTCTATGGCTACACCTTC. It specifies CASSYGGQRVYGYTF.

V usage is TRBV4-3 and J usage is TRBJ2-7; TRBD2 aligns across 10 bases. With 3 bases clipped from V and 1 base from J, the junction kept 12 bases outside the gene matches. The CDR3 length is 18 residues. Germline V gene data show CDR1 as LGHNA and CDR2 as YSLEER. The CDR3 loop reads CASSHARVAGGLSYEQYF. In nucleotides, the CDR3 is TGCGCCAGCAGCCATGCCCGGGTAGCGGGGGGACTATCCTACGAGCAGTACTTC.

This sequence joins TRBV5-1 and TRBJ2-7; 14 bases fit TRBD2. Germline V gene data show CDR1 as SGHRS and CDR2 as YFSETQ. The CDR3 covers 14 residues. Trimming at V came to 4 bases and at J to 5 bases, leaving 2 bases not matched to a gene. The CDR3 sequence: CASSLTSGRDEQYF. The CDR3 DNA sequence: TGCGCCAGCAGCCTGACTAGCGGGAGGGACGAGCAGTACTTC.

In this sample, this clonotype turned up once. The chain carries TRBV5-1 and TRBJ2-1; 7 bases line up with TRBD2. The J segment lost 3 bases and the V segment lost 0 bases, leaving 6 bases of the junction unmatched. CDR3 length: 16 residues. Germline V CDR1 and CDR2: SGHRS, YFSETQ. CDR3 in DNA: TGCGCCAGCAGCTTGGGAGGCGGGGGAGACTACAATGAGCAGTTCTTC. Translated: CASSLGGGGDYNEQFF.

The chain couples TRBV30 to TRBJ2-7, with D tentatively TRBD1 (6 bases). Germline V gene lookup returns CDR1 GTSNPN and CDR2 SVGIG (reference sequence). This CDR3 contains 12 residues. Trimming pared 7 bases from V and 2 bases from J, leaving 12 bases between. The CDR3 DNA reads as TGTGCCTCTAAGGGGGAAACCTACGAGCAGTACTTC. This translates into CASKGETYEQYF.

The CDR3 DNA follows: TGCAGCGTTGTCCCAGGGGGCACCGGGGAGCTGTTTTTT. Its protein is CSVVPGGTGELFF. The genes are TRBV29-1 and TRBJ2-2; TRBD1 aligns across 7 bases. CDR1 is SQVTM and CDR2 is ANQGSEA in the germline V gene. This CDR3 region has 13 residues. The V gene end was trimmed by 4 bases and the J gene end by 4 bases; junction bases not matched to a gene: 3.

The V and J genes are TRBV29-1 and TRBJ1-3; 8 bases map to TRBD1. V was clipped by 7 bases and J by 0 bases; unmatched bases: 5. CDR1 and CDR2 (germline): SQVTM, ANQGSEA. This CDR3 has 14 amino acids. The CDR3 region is CSAGGTGSGNTIYF. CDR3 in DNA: TGCAGCGCCGGAGGGACAGGCTCTGGAAACACCATATATTTT.

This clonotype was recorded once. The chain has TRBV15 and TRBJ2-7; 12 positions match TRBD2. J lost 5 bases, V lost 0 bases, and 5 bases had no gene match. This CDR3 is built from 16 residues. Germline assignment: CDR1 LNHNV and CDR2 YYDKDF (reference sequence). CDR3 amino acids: CATSRETSGRSHEQYF. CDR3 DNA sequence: TGTGCCACCAGCAGAGAAACTAGCGGGAGGTCCCACGAGCAGTACTTC.

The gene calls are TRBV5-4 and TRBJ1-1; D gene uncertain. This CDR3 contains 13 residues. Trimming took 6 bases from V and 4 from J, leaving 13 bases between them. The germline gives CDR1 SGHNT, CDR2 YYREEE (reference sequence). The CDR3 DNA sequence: TGTGCCAGCACCAATAGTCGCGGCACTGAAGCTTTCTTT. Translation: CASTNSRGTEAFF.

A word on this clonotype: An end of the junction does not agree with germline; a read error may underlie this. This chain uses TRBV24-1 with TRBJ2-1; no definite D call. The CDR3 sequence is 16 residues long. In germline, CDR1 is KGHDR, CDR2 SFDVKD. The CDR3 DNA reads TGTGCCACCAGTGACCACGCCTCAACCTCCCACAATGAGCAGTTCTTC. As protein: CATSDHASTSHNEQFF.

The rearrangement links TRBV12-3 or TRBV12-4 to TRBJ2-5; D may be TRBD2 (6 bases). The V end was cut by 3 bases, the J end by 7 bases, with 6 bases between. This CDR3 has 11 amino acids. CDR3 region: CASSLGGTQYF. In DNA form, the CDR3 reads TGTGCCAGCAGTTTGGGGGGGACCCAGTACTTC.

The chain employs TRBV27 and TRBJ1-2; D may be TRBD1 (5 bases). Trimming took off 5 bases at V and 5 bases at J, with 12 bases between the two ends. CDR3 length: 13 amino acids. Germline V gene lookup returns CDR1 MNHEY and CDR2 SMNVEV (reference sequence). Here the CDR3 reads CASSDWGEYGYTF. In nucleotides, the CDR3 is TGTGCCAGCAGTGACTGGGGGGAGTATGGCTACACCTTC.

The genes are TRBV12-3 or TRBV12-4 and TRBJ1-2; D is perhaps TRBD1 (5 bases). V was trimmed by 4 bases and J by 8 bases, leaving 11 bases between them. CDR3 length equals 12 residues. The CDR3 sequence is CASSSWTSGYTF. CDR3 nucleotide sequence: TGTGCCAGCAGTTCGTGGACATCCGGCTACACCTTC.